The 29 T cell receptor beta chains listed next were all sequenced from one sample in a study of identical twins (dated by TCRdb to the mid-2010s). To prepare the library, 5' RACE was applied. The sequencing machine was an Illumina HiSeq 2000. TCRdb reprocessed the public reads (quality trimming at Q25 with fastp, clone calling with MiXCR) and kept in-frame beta chains. Merged by CDR3 protein, the rows form single entries marked with the most common genes and DNA. For this sample the table gives 450,000 to 650,000 distinct CDR3 sequences, of which 9% to 10% were detected only once. The leading ten clones occupy approximately 3% of the sample. These sequences were also reported in another study, on yellow fever vaccine responses in identical twins.

The sequencing sample was made of PBMCs. The receptor source for this set is a woman aged 18-35 years in good health.

This clonotype has a count of ten or more. The rearrangement uses TRBV6-5 and TRBJ2-7, with D unclear. Germline V gene sequence: CDR1 MNHEY, CDR2 SVGAGI. The CDR3 totals 13 residues. Trimming stripped 4 bases from V and 1 base from J, with 8 bases between. The CDR3 bases are TGTGCCAGCAGTTGGAGAGAGTCCTACGAGCAGTACTTC. The encoded protein is CASSWRESYEQYF.

This clonotype was observed a few times. The V call is TRBV7-9, the J call TRBJ2-6, with no clear D. V was pared by 1 base and J by 2 bases, with 9 bases between. CDR3 length: 16 residues. The germline CDR1 and CDR2 sequences are SEHNR and FQNEAQ (reference sequence). CDR3: CASSLGSLAGANVLTF. The CDR3 DNA sequence: TGTGCCAGCAGCTTAGGGTCGCTCGCTGGGGCCAACGTCCTGACTTTC.

This clonotype was counted at least ten times. CDR3 sequence: CASSLSRSGGSDTQYF. The CDR3 coding sequence is TGCGCCAGCAGCTTGAGTCGAAGCGGGGGGTCAGATACGCAGTATTTT. This sequence joins TRBV5-1 and TRBJ2-3, with 9 bases lining up with TRBD2. Germline assignment: CDR1 SGHRS and CDR2 YFSETQ. CDR3 length equals 16 residues. The J segment lost 4 bases and the V segment lost 1 base, leaving 7 bases of the junction unmatched.

This clonotype was counted only a few times. The chain combines TRBV20-1 with TRBJ2-7; TRBD1 matches 7 bases. The CDR3 totals 17 residues. Germline V CDR1 and CDR2: DFQATT, SNEGSKA (reference sequence). V shed 3 bases, J shed 3 bases, and the junction held 17 bases outside the gene matches. The CDR3 loop reads CSASRGTVTRTGYEQYF. DNA for the CDR3: TGCAGTGCTAGTAGGGGGACAGTAACCAGGACTGGCTACGAGCAGTACTTC.

This clonotype was counted many times. The chain uses TRBV7-2 and TRBJ2-4; D possibly corresponds to TRBD1 (6 bases). The CDR3 has 14 amino acids. V was trimmed by 5 bases and J by 1 base, leaving 9 bases between them. Germline CDR1 is SGHTA and CDR2 is FQGNSA. The CDR3 loop is CASSPGQAKNIQYF. CDR3 DNA: TGTGCCAGCAGCCCCGGACAGGCCAAAAACATTCAGTACTTC.

This clonotype was counted many times. V usage is TRBV5-1 and J usage is TRBJ2-4, with D hard to call. CDR1 SGHRS and CDR2 YFSETQ come from the germline V gene. V shed 0 bases and J shed 0 bases, with 4 bases lying between them. The CDR3 is 14 residues long. In nucleotides, the CDR3 is TGCGCCAGCAGCTTGGATATAGCCAAAAACATTCAGTACTTC. Protein product: CASSLDIAKNIQYF.

This chain uses TRBV4-2 with TRBJ2-1; D might be TRBD2 (6 bases). Trimming took off 3 bases at V and 6 bases at J, with 18 bases between the two ends. Germline-derived CDR1 and CDR2 are LGHNA and YNFKEQ. The CDR3 sequence is 16 residues long. The CDR3 DNA reads TGTGCCAGCAGCCAGCGGGACCCCCCTCAGGGCAATGAGCAGTTCTTC. Translating it yields CASSQRDPPQGNEQFF.

This clonotype was detected only a few times. Compared with germline, one end of the junction differs, possibly owing to a read error. J is TRBJ2-2 and V is TRBV7-2; 13 bases map to TRBD2. CDR1 and CDR2 (germline): SGHTA, FQGNSA. The CDR3 runs to 17 residues. The CDR3 region is CASSLAGLAGVPGELFF. The CDR3 bases are TGTGCCAGCAGCCTAGCCGGACTAGCGGGGGTCCCCGGGGAGCTGTTTTTT.

A few counts support this clonotype. J is TRBJ1-2 and V is TRBV5-5, with TRBD1 as a possible D gene (5 bases). V was shortened by 4 bases and J by 5 bases, with 15 bases between the two germline ends. Per germline, CDR1 SGHKS and CDR2 YYEKEE (reference sequence). The CDR3 runs 14 residues. Here the CDR3 DNA reads TGTGCCAGCAGCCATGGTCCAGGGAGATATGGCTACACCTTC. This encodes CASSHGPGRYGYTF.

This clonotype was counted a few times. This chain connects TRBV7-2 to TRBJ1-1; 7 bases are a match to TRBD1. Trimming cost V 5 bases and J 5 bases; bases outside gene matches: 2. The CDR3 consists of 12 residues. CDR1 and CDR2 (germline): SGHTA, FQGNSA. CDR3 bases: TGTGCCAGCAGCCTGGACAGGACTGAAGCTTTCTTT. Translation gives CASSLDRTEAFF.

This clonotype was seen more than once but under ten times. The chain combines TRBV20-1 with TRBJ2-7; D tentatively reads TRBD1 or TRBD2 (5 bases each). The CDR3 sequence is 18 residues long. Trimming removed 1 base at V and 2 bases at J, with 24 bases between. From germline, CDR1 is DFQATT and CDR2 SNEGSKA (reference sequence). This CDR3 is CSARVRFSFGDGTYEQYF. Here the CDR3 DNA reads TGCAGTGCTAGAGTTCGGTTTTCTTTTGGGGACGGAACCTACGAGCAGTACTTC.

The chain is built from TRBV21-1 and TRBJ2-5; TRBD1 reflects the table's D call only, with no check against the DNA. TRBV21-1 is a pseudogene. The CDR3 loop spans 14 amino acids. CDR3 region: CARGQGRREETQYF. CDR3 DNA: TGTGCCAGGGGACAGGGGCGCAGGGAAGAGACCCAGTACTTC.

This clonotype was observed a few times. V and J are TRBV20-1 and TRBJ2-2, with no clear D. CDR1 and CDR2 (germline): DFQATT, SNEGSKA (reference sequence). There are 14 residues in the CDR3. The V end was cut by 5 bases, the J end by 1 base, with 11 bases between. The CDR3 protein is CSARPWKNTGELFF. The CDR3 DNA sequence: TGCAGTGCTCGACCTTGGAAGAACACCGGGGAGCTGTTTTTT.

V usage is TRBV29-1 and J usage is TRBJ2-7, with 7 bases identical to TRBD1. In germline, CDR1 is SQVTM, CDR2 ANQGSEA. V lost 6 bases and J lost 3; bases outside the gene matches: 8. The CDR3 is made up of 13 amino acids. CDR3 loop: CSVTGTASYEQYF. As DNA, the CDR3 is TGCAGCGTAACCGGGACAGCGAGCTACGAGCAGTACTTC.

The chain employs TRBV29-1 and TRBJ2-7; 8 nucleotides match TRBD2. V gave up 6 bases and J gave up 5 bases; unmatched junction bases: 6. CDR3 size: 12 residues. Per germline, CDR1 SQVTM and CDR2 ANQGSEA. The CDR3 bases are TGCAGCGTACCCGGGGGGGGGAACGAGCAGTACTTC. It specifies CSVPGGGNEQYF.

This clonotype was recorded a few times. J is TRBJ2-1 and V is TRBV5-4; D might be TRBD1 (6 bases). The CDR3 contains 15 residues. The ends were cut back, 8 bases at V and 0 bases at J, with 15 bases in the middle. Germline V CDR1 and CDR2: SGHNT, YYREEE (reference sequence). The CDR3 nucleotides read TGTGCCAGTCGGACAGTGGACAGCTCCTACAATGAGCAGTTCTTC. Protein sequence: CASRTVDSSYNEQFF.

A few counts support this clonotype. The chain joins TRBV12-3 or TRBV12-4 to TRBJ2-6, with 8 bases fitting TRBD1. V dropped 4 bases and J dropped 4; count of bases not matched to a gene: 9. The CDR3 has 17 residues. This CDR3 is CASSSSPTGAGANVLTF. Here the CDR3 DNA reads TGTGCCAGCAGTTCTTCACCGACAGGGGCCGGGGCCAACGTCCTGACTTTC.

Only a few counts were recorded for this clonotype. The chain combines TRBV7-9 with TRBJ2-3; D ambiguous. Trimming shortened V by 4 bases and J by 4 bases, and 9 bases separated the two germline ends. The CDR3 extends over 13 amino acids. Germline assignment: CDR1 SEHNR and CDR2 FQNEAQ (reference sequence). Written as DNA, the CDR3 is TGTGCCAGCAGCTATTCGACGGCAGATACGCAGTATTTT. Translating it yields CASSYSTADTQYF.

This clonotype was seen more than once but under ten times. This chain uses TRBV27 with TRBJ2-7; 8 positions match TRBD1. The V gene's germline CDR1 is MNHEY and CDR2 SMNVEV (reference sequence). Trimming removed 4 bases from V and 4 bases from J; junction bases left unmatched: 6. This CDR3 is built from 14 residues. The CDR3 loop reads CASSWDRNLYEQYF. The CDR3 DNA reads as TGTGCCAGCAGTTGGGACAGGAACCTTTACGAGCAGTACTTC.

This clonotype was recorded a few times. J is TRBJ2-7 and V is TRBV27, with a possible D match to TRBD1 (6 bases). Looked up from germline, CDR1 is MNHEY and CDR2 is SMNVEV (reference sequence). The CDR3 consists of 14 residues. The V gene lost 4 bases and the J gene lost 6 bases, with 16 bases spanning the gap. The CDR3 DNA is TGTGCCAGCAGTTGGCGGCAGGGGCCCCTCGAGCAGTACTTC. Its protein product is CASSWRQGPLEQYF.

The chain links TRBV11-2 to TRBJ2-7, with D possibly TRBD1 on 6 matching bases. The V end lost 6 bases, the J end lost 1 base, and 13 bases lay between the germline ends. CDR3 size: 14 residues. In germline, CDR1 is SGHAT, CDR2 FQNNGV. Here the CDR3 DNA reads TGTGCCAGCAGTCGCCGACAGGAGTCCTACGAGCAGTACTTC. Its protein product is CASSRRQESYEQYF.

This clonotype has at least ten counts. This sequence joins TRBV27 and TRBJ2-7; TRBD2 aligns across 7 bases. The V segment lost 0 bases and the J segment 5 bases; nucleotides outside the gene matches: 10. Germline V gene sequence: CDR1 MNHEY, CDR2 SMNVEV (reference sequence). This CDR3 has 16 residues. The CDR3 region has the DNA TGTGCCAGCAGTTTATCGGGGCCGGGGAGGGCAAACGAGCAGTACTTC. Its translation: CASSLSGPGRANEQYF.

The rearrangement links TRBV5-6 to TRBJ2-7; 9 bases fit TRBD1. CDR3 size: 14 residues. Germline loops: CDR1 SGHDT, CDR2 YYEEEE. J was trimmed by 6 bases and V by 4 bases; bases with no gene match: 8. CDR3 amino acids: CASSLGTGIGEQYF. CDR3 bases: TGTGCCAGCAGCCTCGGGACAGGGATAGGCGAGCAGTACTTC.

This clonotype was seen just once. Written as DNA, the CDR3 is TGTGCCTGGAGTGTTTTGGGGGAGACCCAGTACTTC. Protein: CAWSVLGETQYF. This sequence joins TRBV30 and TRBJ2-5; D gene ambiguous. Trimming cost V 0 bases and J 5 bases, with 7 bases left between them. The CDR3 length is 12 residues. Germline CDR1 GTSNPN, CDR2 SVGIG (reference sequence).

The sample holds a few counts of this clonotype. This chain links TRBV18 with TRBJ1-2; 8 bases match TRBD1. The CDR3 extends over 13 amino acids. Germline V gene sequence: CDR1 KGHSH, CDR2 LQKENI. V shed 6 bases, J shed 6 bases, and the junction held 6 bases outside the gene matches. This CDR3 is CASSPLDRDGYTF. CDR3 nucleotide sequence: TGTGCCAGCTCCCCGCTGGACAGGGATGGCTACACCTTC.

This clonotype was counted at least ten times. The chain has TRBV20-1 and TRBJ1-1; unclear D gene. Trimming stripped 4 bases from V and 5 bases from J, with 17 bases between. This CDR3 has 14 amino acids. CDR1 is DFQATT, CDR2 SNEGSKA, per germline (reference sequence). CDR3: CSATLTGVGTEAFF. The CDR3 DNA is TGCAGTGCTACCTTGACCGGGGTGGGGACTGAAGCTTTCTTT.

This clonotype was observed many times. This chain links TRBV5-5 with TRBJ2-5; D perhaps matches TRBD1 (5 bases). There are 15 residues in the CDR3. V lost 2 bases and J lost 5, with 16 bases in between. The germline CDR1 and CDR2 sequences are SGHKS and YYEKEE (reference sequence). Here the CDR3 DNA reads TGTGCCAGCAGCTTCTCGTCGACAGAGACGGAGACCCAGTACTTC. Translation: CASSFSSTETETQYF.

Ten or more counts support this clonotype. V is TRBV20-1 and J is TRBJ1-1, with 10 bases lining up with TRBD1. CDR1 is DFQATT and CDR2 is SNEGSKA in the germline V gene (reference sequence). J gave up 5 bases and V 1 base, and 10 bases lay outside the gene matches. This CDR3 comprises 16 residues. CDR3 region: CSARAGTGDMGTEAFF. CDR3 bases: TGCAGTGCTAGAGCAGGGACAGGGGATATGGGGACTGAAGCTTTCTTT.

This chain links TRBV9 with TRBJ1-2; possibly TRBD1 for D (5 bases). This CDR3 is 15 amino acids long. V was shortened by 6 bases and J by 2 bases, with 17 bases between the two germline ends. Germline V gives CDR1 SGDLS, CDR2 YYNGEE. The CDR3 is CASTEPGDSNYGYTF. The DNA for the CDR3 is TGTGCCAGCACCGAGCCGGGGGATTCAAACTATGGCTACACCTTC.